This TCR beta chain is from a study of CD8+CD57+ T cells in acquired aplastic anemia. As for the study in general: Sorted CD4+ and CD8+ cells yielded DNA averaging about 2.9 ug. Study results and caveats: Both patients and controls carried the same twenty-nine CD8+ CDR3 sequences.

Template material for TCR beta VDJ and CDR3 profiling consisted of genomic DNA. TCRdb used MiXCR to reprocess the reads, holding one entry per CDR3 protein. The sample includes about 130,000 distinct CDR3 sequences, 40% to 60% seen only once; the top ten take 2% to 3%. CDR1 and CDR2 (germline): SQVTM, ANQGSEA. CDR3 length: 12 residues. Notes on this clonotype: Its antigen is still unknown. A junction boundary mismatches the germline segment, possibly from a read error.

The TCR sequence derives from a human donor in good health, serving as a control. The chain joins TRBV29-1 to TRBJ1-4; D may be TRBD1 (6 bases). The sequencing sample was made of sorted CD4+, CD8+, or CD8+CD57+ T cells (not recorded which) from PBMCs. In DNA form, the CDR3 reads TGCAGCGTTGGGGCGAAGGAACAGGGCGAGTTATTT. Its translation: CSVGAKEQGELF. The full variable domain, with the rest looked up from reference TRBV29-1 and TRBJ1-4, is SAVISQKPSRDICQRGTSLTIQCQVDSQVTMMFWYRQQPGQSLTLIATANQGSEATYESGFVIDKFPISRPNLTFSTLTVSNMSPEDSSIYLCSVGAKEQGELFGSGTQLSVL.